The 14 T cell receptor beta chains reported below all come from one sample, sequenced in a study of T cells in Graves' hyperthyroidism and ophthalmopathy. Amplification of TCR beta CDR3 regions used RNA as the template. With the HTBI primer set, the TCR CDR3 went through a first round of RT-PCR. MiXCR, applied by TCRdb to the multiplex PCR reads, yields one record per CDR3 protein. This repertoire shows about 480,000 distinct CDR3 sequences, less than 25% found once; its top ten account for about half. Material: blood. The receptor set was obtained from a woman aged 70-85 years with Graves' ophthalmopathy.

Only a few counts were recorded for this clonotype. This rearrangement joins TRBV19 to TRBJ1-1; D is possibly TRBD1 (6 bases). V lost 3 bases and J lost 1, with 18 bases in between. In germline, CDR1 is LNHDA, CDR2 SQIVND (reference sequence). The CDR3 is 17 residues long. Here the CDR3 reads CASSIDRWVQGNTEAFF. The DNA of the CDR3 is TGTGCCAGTAGTATTGATCGCTGGGTACAGGGGAACACTGAAGCTTTCTTT.

This chain uses TRBV6-2 or TRBV6-3 with TRBJ2-1; 14 bases are a match to TRBD2. J gave up 4 bases and V 1 base, and 9 bases lay outside the gene matches. The CDR3 extends over 19 amino acids. Germline V CDR1 and CDR2: MNHEY, SVGEGT. This CDR3 reads CASSYWGLAGERPYNEQFF. The CDR3 DNA follows: TGTGCCAGCAGTTACTGGGGACTAGCGGGAGAACGACCGTACAATGAGCAGTTCTTC.

This clonotype was counted at least ten times. The V gene is TRBV3-1, the J gene TRBJ1-1; 7 nucleotides agree with TRBD1. This CDR3 comprises 14 residues. The J segment lost 5 bases and the V segment lost 6 bases, leaving 9 bases of the junction unmatched. The germline V gene has CDR1 LGHDT and CDR2 YNNKEL (reference sequence). CDR3 residues: CASRQTGLGTEAFF. CDR3 in DNA: TGTGCCAGCAGACAGACAGGGCTAGGGACTGAAGCTTTCTTT.

This clonotype turned up a few times. The CDR3 sequence is CASSLEAGPRPQHF. The DNA of the CDR3 is TGTGCCAGCAGCTTAGAGGCGGGACCTAGGCCCCAGCATTTT. This rearrangement joins TRBV7-2 to TRBJ1-5; maybe TRBD1 (5 bases). The V and J ends lost 1 base and 9 bases respectively, with 13 bases between them. The CDR3 loop spans 14 amino acids. The germline V gene encodes CDR1 SGHTA and CDR2 FQGNSA.

This clonotype was picked up a small number of times. The chain is built from TRBV6-1 and TRBJ2-1, with D perhaps TRBD1 (6 bases). The CDR3 has 13 amino acids. V was clipped by 8 bases and J by 3 bases, with 11 bases between them. Germline CDR1 MNHNS, CDR2 SASEGT. The CDR3 protein is CASGRDNYNEQFF. DNA for the CDR3: TGTGCCAGCGGCCGGGACAACTACAATGAGCAGTTCTTC.

This clonotype was seen many times. V usage is TRBV20-1 and J usage is TRBJ2-7; TRBD2 is a possible D gene (5 bases). The CDR3 is 14 residues long. The V and J ends lost 0 bases and 2 bases respectively, with 11 bases between them. Germline V CDR1 and CDR2: DFQATT, SNEGSKA (reference sequence). CDR3: CSARDAGVTYEQYF. For the CDR3, the DNA is TGCAGTGCTAGAGATGCGGGTGTCACCTACGAGCAGTACTTC.

This clonotype was observed a handful of times. The V gene is TRBV30, the J gene TRBJ1-2; 8 bases fit TRBD1. Germline values: CDR1 GTSNPN, CDR2 SVGIG (reference sequence). The CDR3 contains 12 residues. J lost 7 bases, V lost 2 bases, and 3 bases had no gene match. CDR3 protein: CAWSFTGGGYTF. CDR3 sequence (DNA): TGTGCCTGGAGTTTTACAGGGGGTGGCTACACCTTC.

This clonotype was seen a handful of times. The chain recombines TRBV30 with TRBJ2-7; D ambiguous. In germline, CDR1 is GTSNPN, CDR2 SVGIG (reference sequence). This CDR3 region has 13 residues. With 2 bases removed from V and 4 bases from J, the gap between germline ends came to 12 bases. The CDR3 loop is CAWSSGMAYEQYF. CDR3 DNA: TGTGCCTGGAGTAGTGGAATGGCATACGAGCAGTACTTC.

This clonotype was detected a few times. The chain has TRBV7-6 and TRBJ2-1; 12 nucleotides agree with TRBD1. CDR1 is SGHVS, CDR2 FNYEAQ, per germline. With 3 bases clipped from V and 6 bases from J, the junction kept 6 bases outside the gene matches. The CDR3 sequence is 16 residues long. CDR3 in DNA: TGTGCCAGCAGCTTGGGGGGACAGGGGGCCTTCAATGAGCAGTTCTTC. Translation: CASSLGGQGAFNEQFF.

There are a few counts of this clonotype. This chain uses TRBV6-5 with TRBJ1-2; 7 bases agree with TRBD1. Germline V gene lookup returns CDR1 MNHEY and CDR2 SVGAGI. This CDR3 comprises 17 residues. The J segment lost 4 bases and the V segment lost 4 bases, leaving 15 bases of the junction unmatched. CDR3: CASSSNPGQYLSYGYTF. DNA for the CDR3: TGTGCCAGCAGTTCCAATCCGGGACAGTATTTAAGCTATGGCTACACCTTC.

The rearrangement links TRBV7-9 to TRBJ1-2; D possibly corresponds to TRBD1 (5 bases). CDR1 and CDR2 (germline): SEHNR, FQNEAQ (reference sequence). The CDR3 spans 15 residues. The V end lost 5 bases, the J end lost 6 bases, and 19 bases lay between the germline ends. The CDR3 DNA sequence: TGTGCCAGCAGCATCACCGGGACCGGGGTTCATGGCTACACCTTC. Translation gives CASSITGTGVHGYTF.

The chain carries TRBV20-1 and TRBJ2-1; 9 positions match TRBD1. There are 16 residues in the CDR3. Trimming cost V 6 bases and J 0 bases; bases outside gene matches: 9. CDR1 and CDR2 from the germline V gene are DFQATT and SNEGSKA (reference sequence). CDR3 in DNA: TGCAGTGCCGATACCGGGACAGGGTACTCCTACAATGAGCAGTTCTTC. Translating it yields CSADTGTGYSYNEQFF.

This clonotype was seen only a few times. The J gene is TRBJ2-1, the V gene TRBV29-1, with 10 positions matching TRBD2. The CDR3 is made up of 13 amino acids. Trimming took 8 bases from V and 1 from J; bases not matched to a gene: 2. Germline V lookup: CDR1 SQVTM, CDR2 ANQGSEA. CDR3 in amino acids: CSLAGVSYNEQFF. CDR3 DNA sequence: TGCAGCCTAGCGGGAGTTTCCTACAATGAGCAGTTCTTC.

In its sample, this clonotype was seen many times. The rearrangement uses TRBV7-2 and TRBJ2-1, with 10 bases that match TRBD2. The V and J ends lost 0 bases and 6 bases, in that order; junction bases with no gene match: 2. This CDR3 has 15 amino acids. Per germline, CDR1 SGHTA and CDR2 FQGNSA. As DNA, the CDR3 is TGTGCCAGCAGCTTAGCCCCTAGCGGGAGCAATGAGCAGTTCTTC. It encodes CASSLAPSGSNEQFF.